The rows below give T cell receptor beta chains drawn from one sample of a study of regulatory T cells in long-lasting Graves disease. TCRdb ran MiXCR on the multiplex PCR reads and lists one entry per CDR3 protein. Of more than 350,000 distinct CDR3 sequences in the sample, around 20% are singletons; the top ten hold roughly 13%. The sample in question was peripheral blood mononuclear cells (PBMCs), obtained when the disease was refractory, from a patient treated with antithyroid drugs. The receptors shown here come from a female donor with Graves disease. Both conserved end residues are part of each CDR3. Fields, in order: J gene, clone size, V gene, D gene, CDR3 protein, CDR3 DNA. D genes are given only for firm matches. For some rows the clone size is stated as once, few or many, or as a class when expanded; others skip it.

>TRBJ2-1|many|TRBV6-1|.
CASTAFDSKPDNEQFF
TGTGCCAGCACCGCCTTCGACTCGAAACCCGACAATGAGCAGTTCTTC
>TRBJ2-7|few|TRBV5-4|TRBD2
CASSLESSGSYEQYF
TGTGCCAGCAGCTTGGAGTCTAGCGGGAGCTACGAGCAGTACTTC
>TRBJ2-1|few|TRBV11-2|TRBD2
CASRYLAGNEQFF
TGTGCCAGCAGATACCTAGCGGGAAATGAGCAGTTCTTC
>TRBJ1-2|many|TRBV28|.
CASSSGRLGYTF
TGTGCCAGCAGTTCGGGACGACTGGGCTACACCTTC
>TRBJ2-5|many|TRBV11-2|.
CASSLNGTQYF
TGTGCCAGCAGCTTAAACGGGACCCAGTACTTC
>TRBJ2-5|many|TRBV20-1|TRBD2
CSAFAGTKETQYF
TGCAGTGCGTTTGCCGGGACTAAAGAGACCCAGTACTTC
>TRBJ1-6|few|TRBV6-2/TRBV6-3|.
CASSDVGRPPHF
TGTGCCAGCAGTGATGTAGGTCGACCCCCCCACTTT
>TRBJ2-1|.|TRBV16|.
CASSSIIGSYNEQFF
TGTGCCAGCAGCTCAATAATAGGGTCCTACAATGAGCAGTTCTTC
>TRBJ1-2|few|TRBV4-1|.
CASSGVGFYGYTF
TGCGCCAGCAGTGGGGTGGGCTTTTATGGCTACACCTTC
>TRBJ1-1|many|TRBV28|TRBD1
CASRPQGAGNTEAFF
TGTGCCAGCAGACCGCAGGGGGCTGGGAACACTGAAGCTTTCTTT
>TRBJ2-7|many|TRBV29-1|TRBD2
CSVKPTSGRSYEQYF
TGCAGCGTGAAACCGACTAGCGGGAGGTCCTACGAGCAGTACTTC
>TRBJ2-7|few|TRBV4-1|.
CASSQDLEVYEQYF
TGCGCCAGCAGCCAAGATTTGGAAGTCTACGAGCAGTACTTC
>TRBJ1-5|many|TRBV28|.
CASQGQTHSNQPQHF
TGTGCCTCTCAAGGGCAGACCCATAGCAATCAGCCCCAGCATTTT
>TRBJ2-2|few|TRBV7-3|.
CASSLSTGGRAGELFF
TGTGCCAGCAGCTTAAGTACAGGAGGACGGGCCGGGGAGCTGTTTTTT
>TRBJ2-2|many|TRBV2|.
CASRLALNTEELFF
TGTGCCAGCAGATTAGCTCTGAACACCGAGGAGCTGTTTTTT
>TRBJ1-2|many|TRBV28|.
CASSLTGISNYGYTF
TGTGCCAGCAGTTTAACAGGGATTTCTAACTATGGCTACACCTTC
>TRBJ1-2|few|TRBV27|.
CASSSTRGYGYTF
TGTGCCAGCAGTTCCACCAGGGGCTATGGCTACACCTTC
>TRBJ2-1|.|TRBV27|TRBD2
CASGSGRSYNEQFF
TGTGCCAGCGGTAGCGGGAGATCCTACAATGAGCAGTTCTTC
>TRBJ1-1|few|TRBV3-1|TRBD1
CASSHGAGGTEAFF
TGTGCCAGCAGCCACGGAGCAGGGGGGACTGAAGCTTTCTTT
>TRBJ2-5|.|TRBV7-9|TRBD2
CASTLAGMGGETQYF
TGTGCCAGCACGCTAGCGGGAATGGGGGGAGAGACCCAGTACTTC
>TRBJ2-1|once|TRBV5-1|TRBD1
CASSRTGNNEQFF
TGCGCCAGCAGCCGGACAGGGAACAATGAGCAGTTCTTC
>TRBJ1-2|many|TRBV28|.
CASKKGRNYGYTF
TGTGCCAGCAAAAAAGGACGGAACTATGGCTACACCTTC
>TRBJ2-7|few|TRBV20-1|.
CSASQRPLSYEQYF
TGCAGTGCTTCCCAGCGGCCTTTATCCTACGAGCAGTACTTC
>TRBJ2-1|.|TRBV24-1|.
CATSDRTGAEFF
TGTGCCACCAGTGATCGGACCGGGGCGGAGTTCTTC
>TRBJ2-7|few|TRBV27|.
CAFHCRPLATPALFNEQYF
TGTGCCTTCCACTGCCGGCCGCTAGCGACACCGGCGTTGTTTAACGAGCAGTACTTC
>TRBJ1-2|many|TRBV28|TRBD1
CASSFDRDYGYTF
TGTGCCAGCAGTTTCGACAGGGACTATGGCTACACCTTC
>TRBJ2-7|once|TRBV30|.
CAWSVRWQGVGYEQYF
TGTGCCTGGAGTGTACGGTGGCAGGGCGTAGGCTACGAGCAGTACTTC
>TRBJ1-2|.|TRBV19|TRBD1
CASSWPGTANYGYTF
TGTGCCAGTAGTTGGCCCGGGACAGCGAACTATGGCTACACCTTC
>TRBJ2-5|many|TRBV3-1|TRBD1
CASSRTGMETQYF
TGTGCCAGCAGCCGGACAGGGATGGAGACCCAGTACTTC
>TRBJ2-3|.|TRBV11-2|TRBD1
CASSRGWTGSTDTQYF
TGTGCCAGCAGCAGGGGATGGACAGGTAGCACAGATACGCAGTATTTT
>TRBJ2-1|.|TRBV15|.
CATSRVRGHEQFF
TGTGCCACCAGCAGAGTCAGGGGTCATGAGCAGTTCTTC